Listed here are 5 T cell receptor beta chains from one sample, sequenced in a study of T-cell reconstitution after alpha-beta-depleted transplantation in children. Researchers prepared the TCRbeta library using unique molecular identifiers, the study reports. MiXCR, applied by TCRdb to the PCR reads, yields one record per CDR3 protein. The data show about 350,000 distinct CDR3 sequences, with about an eighth seen just once and 3.5% to 4.5% held by the top ten. Sample: PBMCs, taken from the stem cell graft. The receptors stem from a human donor who donated a stem cell graft to a child with Fanconi anemia.

This clonotype was counted a few times. This chain links TRBV6-1 with TRBJ2-2; 8 nucleotides align to TRBD1. The CDR3 length is 14 residues. J lost 6 bases, V lost 8 bases, and 8 bases had no gene match. CDR1 is MNHNS and CDR2 is SASEGT in the germline V gene. Here the CDR3 reads CASRRDRTAGELFF. CDR3 DNA sequence: TGTGCCAGCCGAAGGGACAGGACAGCCGGGGAGCTGTTTTTT.

This clonotype was detected many times. The chain is built from TRBV20-1 and TRBJ1-5, with D perhaps TRBD1 (5 bases). Between the trimmed V and J ends, which lost 5 bases and 11 bases, there was a span of 13 bases. The CDR3 loop spans 11 amino acids. From germline, CDR1 is DFQATT and CDR2 SNEGSKA (reference sequence). Here the CDR3 reads CSAVREGTQHF. As DNA, the CDR3 is TGCAGTGCTGTCCGAGAGGGGACCCAGCATTTT.

The gene calls are TRBV5-1 and TRBJ2-3; D unclear. From germline, CDR1 is SGHRS and CDR2 YFSETQ. The CDR3 consists of 13 residues. Between the trimmed V and J ends, which lost 4 bases and 3 bases, there was a span of 9 bases. This CDR3 reads CASSDAATDTQYF. In nucleotides, the CDR3 is TGCGCCAGCAGCGACGCGGCTACAGATACGCAGTATTTT.

This clonotype was counted between two and nine times. The rearrangement joins TRBV20-1 to TRBJ2-6; D not resolved. The V gene's germline CDR1 is DFQATT and CDR2 SNEGSKA (reference sequence). CDR3 size: 13 residues. Trimming took 3 bases from V and 2 from J, leaving 5 bases between them. The CDR3 protein is CSASLPGANVLTF. The CDR3 DNA reads TGCAGTGCTAGTCTCCCTGGGGCCAACGTCCTGACTTTC.

Regarding this clonotype: A much more abundant neighbour one base away suggests this may be a read error. The CDR3 DNA reads as TGCGCCAGCAGCGGCGTGACAGGGACGGATGGCTACACCTTC. This sequence encodes CASSGVTGTDGYTF. The J gene is TRBJ1-2, the V gene TRBV5-1; TRBD1 matches 7 bases. The CDR3 sequence is 14 residues long. The germline V gene encodes CDR1 SGHRS and CDR2 YFSETQ. V dropped 4 bases and J dropped 6; count of bases not matched to a gene: 9. The whole variable domain, filled in from reference TRBV5-1 and TRBJ1-2, reads KAGVTQTPRYLIKTRGQQVTLSCSPISGHRSVSWYQQTPGQGLQFLFEYFSETQRNKGNFPGRFSGRQFSNSRSEMNVSTLELGDSALYLCASSGVTGTDGYTFGSGTRLTVV.